This T cell receptor beta chain was captured by sequencing in a study of long-term antiretroviral therapy in people with HIV. Germline loops: CDR1 SGHVS, CDR2 FNYEAQ. The CDR3 has 16 residues. V shed 5 bases and J 6 bases; nucleotides not matched to a gene: 11. Findings and limits, study-wide: All time points showed a repertoire dominated by clones expanded before ART. Repertoires with HIV possessed tighter CDR3 length spans than those of controls.

Survey-level immunoSEQ v3.0 assays were run. Sequencing efforts were directed toward roughly 35,000-55,000 T-cell genomes per sample. This table comes from immunoSEQ multiplex PCR, and its TCRdb copy is limited to in-frame clones, with some not included. The sample includes 20,000 or so clones, about four fifths of them seen just once. Before DNA extraction, roughly 0.9-10 million cryopreserved PBMC were held in the samples. To note about this clone: Its antigen is unknown.

This TCR came from a man aged 35 to 55 with HIV. This material consisted of unsorted PBMCs, taken 0.1 years before starting antiretroviral therapy. The chain uses TRBV7-6 and TRBJ2-1; 9 nucleotides line up with TRBD1. The CDR3 region has the DNA TGTGCCAGCAGCCTCTTATACAGGGGGCGGCCCAATGAGCAGTTCTTC. Its protein product is CASSLLYRGRPNEQFF.